The rows below give T cell receptor beta chains drawn from one sample of a study of T cell responses to AZD1222 COVID-19 vaccine. Clones were read by immunoSEQ multiplex PCR, and TCRdb kept only the in-frame ones, dropping some. The table has about 130,000 clones, roughly 91% seen once. Sequencing used peripheral blood, obtained 28 days after the second AZD1222 dose. The source of these receptors is an adult who received the AZD1222 COVID-19 vaccine. The CDR3 runs from the conserved cysteine through the conserved F or W. D genes are given only for firm matches.

CDR3: CASEEQKNYEQYF; DNA: TGTGCCAGTGAAGAACAGAAAAACTACGAGCAGTACTTC; V: TRBV7-9; D: .; J: TRBJ2-7
CDR3: CASSLGGSEAFF; DNA: TGTGCCAGCAGTTTAGGAGGGTCTGAAGCTTTCTTT; V: TRBV28; D: .; J: TRBJ1-1
CDR3: CASSIVRGLEAFF; DNA: TGTGCCAGTAGTATAGTGAGGGGGCTTGAAGCTTTCTTT; V: TRBV19; D: TRBD1; J: TRBJ1-1
CDR3: CASSYPGVGQVHF; DNA: TGTGCCAGCAGTTACCCTGGGGTTGGACAGGTTCACTTC; V: TRBV28; D: TRBD1; J: TRBJ2-7
CDR3: CASSGTGNGYTF; DNA: TGTGCCAGCAGTGGGACAGGGAATGGCTACACCTTC; V: TRBV2; D: TRBD1; J: TRBJ1-2
CDR3: CASRTTGNTEAFF; DNA: TGTGCCAGTAGGACCACTGGGAACACTGAAGCTTTCTTT; V: TRBV19; D: .; J: TRBJ1-1
CDR3: CASLDRGLTEAFF; DNA: TGTGCCAGTTTGGACAGGGGGCTCACTGAAGCTTTCTTT; V: TRBV19; D: TRBD1; J: TRBJ1-1
CDR3: CVRSPGLAGDPPYNEQFF; DNA: TGTGTCAGAAGCCCTGGCTTAGCAGGGGATCCCCCCTACAATGAGCAGTTCTTC; V: TRBV7-5; D: .; J: TRBJ2-1
CDR3: CAHPDINQPQHF; DNA: TGCGCCCACCCGGATATTAATCAGCCCCAGCATTTT; V: TRBV10-1; D: .; J: TRBJ1-5
CDR3: CSVVLGGGNQPQHF; DNA: TGCAGCGTTGTGCTGGGGGGAGGCAATCAGCCCCAGCATTTT; V: TRBV29-1; D: .; J: TRBJ1-5
CDR3: CASSLVSTYQSMEQFF; DNA: TGTGCCAGCAGCTTAGTTAGCACCTACCAGAGTATGGAGCAGTTCTTC; V: TRBV7-9; D: .; J: TRBJ2-1
CDR3: CASRERSSGNYGYTF; DNA: TGTGCCAGCAGAGAACGTAGTTCAGGGAACTATGGCTACACCTTC; V: TRBV9; D: .; J: TRBJ1-2
CDR3: CASRTTGAGHNEQFF; DNA: TGCGCCAGCAGAACGACAGGGGCTGGCCACAATGAGCAGTTCTTC; V: TRBV5-1; D: TRBD1; J: TRBJ2-1
CDR3: CATSTSSYNEQFF; DNA: TGTGCCACCAGCACAAGCTCCTACAATGAGCAGTTCTTC; V: TRBV19; D: .; J: TRBJ2-1
CDR3: CASSVGLTGDYGYTF; DNA: TGTGCCAGCAGCGTCGGCCTGACAGGGGACTATGGCTACACCTTC; V: TRBV9; D: TRBD1; J: TRBJ1-2
CDR3: CASSVDLVVGTGHLISGANVLTF; DNA: TGCGCCAGCAGCGTGGACCTTGTTGTCGGGACAGGGCACCTCATCTCTGGGGCCAACGTCCTGACTTTC; V: TRBV5-1; D: TRBD1; J: TRBJ2-6
CDR3: CASSQVSVEDTVGTIYF; DNA: TGTGCCAGCAGCCAAGTCTCCGTCGAGGATACCGTCGGCACCATATATTTT; V: TRBV3-1/TRBV3-2; D: .; J: TRBJ1-3
CDR3: CASSILTGDLNYGYTF; DNA: TGTGCCAGCAGCATCCTTACAGGAGATCTTAACTATGGCTACACCTTC; V: TRBV21-1; D: .; J: TRBJ1-2